The 18 T cell receptor beta chains below were found in one sample sequenced in a study of cytomegalovirus exposure and HLA in healthy donors. Assay: immunoSEQ multiplex PCR; the TCRdb copy retains only in-frame clones and omits some. In the table there are some 260,000 clones, roughly 84% of which are singletons. Material: PBMCs. These receptors were collected from a man aged 18 to 30 in good health and CMV-seropositive.

The J gene is TRBJ1-5, the V gene TRBV18; perhaps TRBD1 as D (6 bases). The V and J ends lost 0 bases and 7 bases respectively, with 10 bases between them. Germline assignment: CDR1 KGHSH and CDR2 LQKENI. This CDR3 has 14 amino acids. CDR3 DNA: TGTGCCAGCTCACCACCGGAGGGGGGGCAGCCCCAGCATTTT. Residues: CASSPPEGGQPQHF.

This chain links TRBV6-6 with TRBJ2-3; D is perhaps TRBD2 (6 bases). Per germline, CDR1 MNHNY and CDR2 SVGAGI (reference sequence). The V end lost 7 bases, the J end lost 3 bases, and 14 bases lay between the germline ends. CDR3 size: 14 residues. This CDR3 is CASTDGGGTDTQYF. CDR3 in DNA: TGTGCCAGCACCGACGGGGGTGGAACAGATACGCAGTATTTT.

The chain couples TRBV6-5 to TRBJ1-4; no clear D gene. Germline CDR1 and CDR2: MNHEY and SVGAGI. Between the trimmed V and J ends, which lost 6 bases and 7 bases, there was a span of 12 bases. The CDR3 has 13 amino acids. CDR3 in amino acids: CASSPRHLEKLFF. The CDR3 DNA sequence: TGTGCCAGCAGCCCCAGACACCTTGAAAAACTGTTTTTT.

The chain is built from TRBV18 and TRBJ1-2; tentatively, D is TRBD1 (5 bases). Germline V gene lookup returns CDR1 KGHSH and CDR2 LQKENI. Trimming took off 4 bases at V and 6 bases at J, with 9 bases between the two ends. The CDR3 is 12 residues long. In DNA, the CDR3 is TGTGCCAGCTCACAAAGCAGGGATGGCTACACCTTC. Encoded protein: CASSQSRDGYTF.

The J gene is TRBJ1-5, the V gene TRBV28; 9 bases match TRBD1. V lost 3 bases, J lost 4 bases, and 1 base stayed unmatched. There are 14 residues in the CDR3. CDR1 and CDR2 from the germline V gene are MDHEN and SYDVKM. CDR3 in DNA: TGTGCCAGCAGTTTGGGACAGGGAAATCAGCCCCAGCATTTT. It codes for CASSLGQGNQPQHF.

V is TRBV11-3 and J is TRBJ2-1; D is ambiguous. CDR1 is SGHNT, CDR2 YENEEA, per germline. The CDR3 has 13 amino acids. Trimming took 1 base from V and 7 from J, leaving 8 bases between them. CDR3 amino acids: CASSLGLLNEQFF. CDR3 bases: TGTGCCAGCAGCTTAGGACTTCTAAATGAGCAGTTCTTC.

This clone appeared once. This rearrangement joins TRBV5-1 to TRBJ1-5, with D possibly matching TRBD1 (5 bases). The CDR3 contains 15 residues. Trimming took off 2 bases at V and 3 bases at J, with 12 bases between the two ends. The germline V gene encodes CDR1 SGHRS and CDR2 YFSETQ. The CDR3 DNA is TGCGCCAGCAGCTTAGGGAAAGGGGTCAATCAGCCCCAGCATTTT. Amino acids: CASSLGKGVNQPQHF.

The gene calls are TRBV15 and TRBJ2-3, with 8 bases aligning to TRBD1. Germline assignment: CDR1 LNHNV and CDR2 YYDKDF (reference sequence). This CDR3 region has 15 residues. Trimming cost V 2 bases and J 13 bases; bases outside gene matches: 14. CDR3 in amino acids: CATSRPRQGSSRKYF. DNA for the CDR3: TGTGCCACCAGCAGACCCAGACAGGGGTCCAGCCGCAAGTATTTT. The full variable domain, its missing parts supplied by reference TRBV15 and TRBJ2-3, is DAMVIQNPRYQVTQFGKPVTLSCSQTLNHNVMYWYQQKSSQAPKLLFHYYDKDFNNEADTPDNFQSRRPNTSFCFLDIRSPGLGDTAMYLCATSRPRQGSSRKYFGPGTRLTVL.

The chain joins TRBV10-3 to TRBJ2-6, with 8 nucleotides matching TRBD1. The CDR3 covers 16 residues. CDR1 is ENHRY, CDR2 SYGVKD, per germline. V was pared by 4 bases and J by 0 bases, with 2 bases of the junction left unmatched. The DNA of the CDR3 is TGTGCCATCAGTGCGGACAGGGACTCTGGGGCCAACGTCCTGACTTTC. It is translated as CAISADRDSGANVLTF.

The chain links TRBV5-1 to TRBJ1-5; D gene uncertain. This CDR3 contains 13 residues. V was shortened by 4 bases and J by 2 bases, with 7 bases between the two germline ends. Germline loops: CDR1 SGHRS, CDR2 YFSETQ. This chain's CDR3 is CASSESGNQPQHF. DNA of the CDR3: TGCGCCAGCAGCGAATCAGGCAATCAGCCCCAGCATTTT. Complete variable domain (other parts from reference TRBV5-1 and TRBJ1-5): KAGVTQTPRYLIKTRGQQVTLSCSPISGHRSVSWYQQTPGQGLQFLFEYFSETQRNKGNFPGRFSGRQFSNSRSEMNVSTLELGDSALYLCASSESGNQPQHFGDGTRLSIL.

The J gene is TRBJ1-2, the V gene TRBV30; D not certain. Trimming cost V 4 bases and J 8 bases, with 17 bases left between them. The CDR3 runs 13 residues. CDR1 and CDR2 from the germline V gene are GTSNPN and SVGIG (reference sequence). In DNA form, the CDR3 reads TGTGCCTGGAATCTCTTCCTCCACTCGGGCTACACCTTC. Translated: CAWNLFLHSGYTF.

This clone was detected only a few times. V usage is TRBV9 and J usage is TRBJ2-2, with D possibly TRBD2 on 6 matching bases. The V end was cut by 0 bases, the J end by 4 bases, with 10 bases between. Germline V gene data show CDR1 as SGDLS and CDR2 as YYNGEE. There are 15 residues in the CDR3. The CDR3 region has the DNA TGTGCCAGCAGCGTAGCGGGAGCGGGCACCGGGGAGCTGTTTTTT. Its protein is CASSVAGAGTGELFF.

The chain employs TRBV11-2 and TRBJ2-1; 7 nucleotides match TRBD2. Germline CDR1 SGHAT, CDR2 FQNNGV. The trim removed 3 bases at V and 9 bases at J, leaving 2 bases unmatched. This CDR3 comprises 12 residues. The CDR3 is CASSLGGSEQFF. The CDR3 region has the DNA TGTGCCAGCAGCTTGGGGGGGAGTGAGCAGTTCTTC.

V usage is TRBV27 and J usage is TRBJ2-3, with 10 bases lining up with TRBD2. Germline trimming cut 5 bases from V and 1 base from J; bases unmatched to any gene: 3. Germline V gene sequence: CDR1 MNHEY, CDR2 SMNVEV (reference sequence). This CDR3 has 15 residues. CDR3 in DNA: TGTGCCAGCAGTCCCGGACTAGCGGGCACAGATACGCAGTATTTT. Its protein product is CASSPGLAGTDTQYF.

The rearrangement uses TRBV4-1 and TRBJ1-2; tentative D call: TRBD1 (5 bases). CDR3 length equals 13 residues. V lost 5 bases to trimming and J lost 2 bases, with 9 bases between them. Germline values: CDR1 MGHRA, CDR2 YSYEKL. The CDR3 is CASSRDGNYGYTF. The CDR3 region has the DNA TGCGCCAGCAGCAGGGACGGAAACTATGGCTACACCTTC.

This clone was detected a few times. The chain is built from TRBV6-1 and TRBJ1-5, with D hard to call. The CDR3 covers 13 residues. The germline V gene has CDR1 MNHNS and CDR2 SASEGT. V was cut by 4 bases and J by 0 bases, with 4 bases left in between. This CDR3 is CASSVYSNQPQHF. The DNA for the CDR3 is TGTGCCAGCAGTGTTTATAGCAATCAGCCCCAGCATTTT.

The CDR3 is CASSRGVGSYGYTF. Written as DNA, the CDR3 is TGTGCCAGCAGTCGGGGGGTTGGGAGTTATGGCTACACCTTC. The chain employs TRBV6-5 and TRBJ1-2, with D perhaps matching TRBD1 (5 bases). V dropped 5 bases and J dropped 5 bases, with 15 bases sitting between them. The CDR3 covers 14 residues. Germline V gene sequence: CDR1 MNHEY, CDR2 SVGAGI.

The chain uses TRBV5-1 and TRBJ2-7, with TRBD1 matching over 11 bases. Germline assignment: CDR1 SGHRS and CDR2 YFSETQ. Trimming took 3 bases from V and 5 from J; bases not matched to a gene: 4. This CDR3 is built from 14 residues. CDR3 DNA sequence: TGCGCCAGCAGCTACGGACAGGGGGCGGACGAGCAGTACTTC. This codes for CASSYGQGADEQYF.